This TCR beta chain is from a study of blood T cell repertoires in COVID-19. Across the whole study: The analysed material was cDNA or gDNA that came from T cells, B-cell-depleted T cells, or PBMCs.

The trim removed 0 bases at V and 3 bases at J, leaving 6 bases unmatched. The germline V gene has CDR1 KGHSH and CDR2 LQKENI. This CDR3 has 17 amino acids. As handled by the study authors: Researchers report that nucleated cell counts were estimated from reference gene primer amplification. This table comes from immunoSEQ multiplex PCR, and its TCRdb copy is limited to in-frame clones, with some not included. V, J and clone size are those of that table, while D and trimming were read from the DNA. The repertoire holds some 190,000 clones, with 88% as singletons. The specimen was peripheral blood. The chain uses TRBV18 and TRBJ2-1; 9 bases align to TRBD1. The TCR comes from a man aged 18 to 30 with active or convalescent COVID-19. The CDR3 loop is CASSPPIQGAIYNEQFF. DNA for the CDR3: TGTGCCAGCTCACCACCGATACAGGGGGCCATCTACAATGAGCAGTTCTTC.